Below, 24 T cell receptor beta chains from the same sample are listed, as sequenced in a study of regulatory T cells in long-lasting Graves disease (dated by TCRdb to about 2021). Library prep was done by multiplex PCR. TCRdb records Illumina HiSeq 4000 as the sequencer. CDR3 regions were amplified by Arm-PCR with iRepertoire HTBI primers to construct TCR beta libraries. Starting from the raw public reads, TCRdb applied fastp trimming at Q25, assembled clones with MiXCR and retained in-frame beta chains. Identical CDR3 proteins give one entry, which carries the most common genes and DNA. This sample holds approximately 540,000 distinct CDR3 sequences; more than 10% were observed only once. The ten largest clonotypes hold roughly 8.9% of the sample. The sample's time point label, decoded: newly diagnosed GD, antithyroid drugs for less than 3 months. For both TCR sequencing and RNA sequencing, RNA was extracted from PBMCs using TRIzol.

Separately, the same data were catalogued under a study of T cells in Graves' hyperthyroidism and ophthalmopathy.

The material was peripheral blood mononuclear cells (PBMCs), obtained at new diagnosis, from a patient treated with antithyroid drugs. All receptors derive from a woman aged 30 to 39 with Graves disease. Donor details come from another sample of the same person, matched by shared clones.

This chain links TRBV29-1 with TRBJ1-1, with TRBD1 as a possible D gene (5 bases). The CDR3 is made up of 16 amino acids. Trimming took 7 bases from V and 5 from J, leaving 26 bases between them. Germline loops: CDR1 SQVTM, CDR2 ANQGSEA. The CDR3 spells CSASAGGGEVWTEAFF. The CDR3 DNA reads as TGCAGCGCCTCAGCGGGCGGGGGGGAAGTATGGACTGAAGCTTTCTTT.

This clonotype was observed many times. This chain uses TRBV6-1 with TRBJ1-5; 8 nucleotides agree with TRBD1. The CDR3 runs 14 residues. Looked up from germline, CDR1 is MNHNS and CDR2 is SASEGT. Trimming cost V 6 bases and J 8 bases; bases outside gene matches: 9. The CDR3 region has the DNA TGTGCCAGCAGCCCTGACAGGGGTACAGAGCCCCAGCATTTT. This sequence encodes CASSPDRGTEPQHF.

The V and J genes are TRBV10-3 and TRBJ2-2; TRBD2 matches at 7 bases. Germline trimming cut 2 bases from V and 4 bases from J; bases unmatched to any gene: 10. This CDR3 contains 17 residues. Germline V gives CDR1 ENHRY, CDR2 SYGVKD. In DNA form, the CDR3 reads TGTGCCATCAGTGAGGGGTCTGGCGGGAGTGGCACCGGGGAGCTGTTTTTT. Protein sequence: CAISEGSGGSGTGELFF.

This clonotype occurred many times. The chain has TRBV11-2 and TRBJ2-7; possibly TRBD1 or TRBD2 for D (5 bases each). Trimming shortened V by 1 base and J by 0 bases, and 10 bases separated the two germline ends. From germline, CDR1 is SGHAT and CDR2 FQNNGV. The CDR3 extends over 15 amino acids. The CDR3 region is CASSLVGTTSYEQYF. CDR3 in DNA: TGTGCCAGCAGCTTAGTCGGGACCACCTCCTACGAGCAGTACTTC.

This chain's CDR3 is CSTRQGIYGYTF. The DNA of the CDR3 is TGCAGCACCCGACAGGGGATCTATGGCTACACCTTC. The V call is TRBV29-1, the J call TRBJ1-2, with TRBD1 identical over 8 bases. This CDR3 has 12 residues. Germline CDR1 is SQVTM and CDR2 is ANQGSEA. With V trimmed by 8 bases and J by 4 bases, 6 bases remained unmatched.

There are many counts of this clonotype. The chain joins TRBV6-2 or TRBV6-3 to TRBJ1-5, with TRBD1 identical over 9 bases. The germline CDR1 and CDR2 sequences are MNHEY and SVGEGT. The CDR3 sequence is 15 residues long. V gave up 7 bases and J gave up 4 bases; unmatched junction bases: 8. The CDR3 spells CASTPGQGRNQPQHF. The CDR3 nucleotides are TGTGCCAGCACCCCAGGACAGGGGAGGAATCAGCCCCAGCATTTT.

This clonotype was observed a few times. V usage is TRBV6-1 and J usage is TRBJ1-2; D remains ambiguous. Between the trimmed V and J ends, which lost 2 bases and 8 bases, there was a span of 15 bases. CDR1 is MNHNS and CDR2 is SASEGT in the germline V gene. This CDR3 has 14 residues. The CDR3 reads CASSELSSGRGYTF. The CDR3, as DNA: TGTGCCAGCAGTGAATTGTCTAGCGGAAGGGGCTACACCTTC.

This clonotype appeared many times. The chain employs TRBV11-2 and TRBJ1-5; 7 bases fit TRBD1. Trimming took 5 bases from V and 4 from J; bases not matched to a gene: 11. The CDR3 sequence is 16 residues long. Germline CDR1 SGHAT, CDR2 FQNNGV. This chain's CDR3 is CASSPGAGGNNQPQHF. CDR3 DNA: TGTGCCAGCAGCCCTGGGGCAGGGGGTAATAATCAGCCCCAGCATTTT.

This clonotype has only a few counts. The chain recombines TRBV15 with TRBJ2-7; TRBD2 is a possible D gene (6 bases). The germline CDR1 and CDR2 sequences are LNHNV and YYDKDF (reference sequence). The V end lost 3 bases, the J end lost 1 base, and 10 bases lay between the germline ends. The CDR3 totals 14 residues. CDR3: CATSSAGFSYEQYF. The CDR3 DNA reads TGTGCCACCAGCAGCGCGGGGTTTTCCTACGAGCAGTACTTC.

This clonotype was counted between two and nine times. The chain combines TRBV5-1 with TRBJ2-1; 13 bases align to TRBD2. CDR1 and CDR2 from the germline V gene are SGHRS and YFSETQ. This CDR3 has 17 residues. Trimming removed 7 bases from V and 3 bases from J; junction bases left unmatched: 10. CDR3 DNA sequence: TGCGCCAGCCACCTCCTCGGACTAGCGGGAGACTACAATGAGCAGTTCTTC. Amino acid sequence: CASHLLGLAGDYNEQFF.

CDR3 loop: CASSLAPAGELFF. The CDR3 DNA follows: TGTGCCAGCAGTTTAGCGCCGGCAGGGGAGCTGTTTTTT. This chain joins TRBV12-3 or TRBV12-4 and TRBJ2-2; D ambiguous. The CDR3 length is 13 residues. Trimming shortened V by 0 bases and J by 8 bases, and 7 bases separated the two germline ends.

Only a few counts were recorded for this clonotype. The chain couples TRBV10-3 to TRBJ1-2, with a possible D match to TRBD1 (5 bases). The CDR3 has 11 residues. Trimming stripped 6 bases from V and 5 bases from J, with 7 bases between. Per the germline V gene, CDR1 is ENHRY and CDR2 is SYGVKD. The CDR3 sequence is CAISQGYGYTF. CDR3 DNA sequence: TGTGCCATCAGCCAGGGTTATGGCTACACCTTC.

J is TRBJ2-7 and V is TRBV6-1; 11 nucleotides match TRBD2. Germline CDR1 and CDR2: MNHNS and SASEGT. V was pared by 6 bases and J by 4 bases, with 8 bases of the junction left unmatched. The CDR3 has 15 residues. The CDR3 nucleotides are TGTGCCAGCAGGGCCTCTAGCGGGGGGCCATACGAGCAGTACTTC. It encodes CASRASSGGPYEQYF.

This clonotype occurred many times. The chain has TRBV13 and TRBJ2-1, with 11 bases that match TRBD2. The CDR3 runs to 16 residues. V lost 0 bases to trimming and J lost 8 bases; unmatched junction nucleotides: 6. Per germline, CDR1 PRHDT and CDR2 FYEKMQ (reference sequence). CDR3 protein: CASSLGLSGRAHEQFF. The CDR3 DNA reads as TGTGCCAGCAGCTTAGGCCTTAGCGGGAGGGCCCATGAGCAGTTCTTC.

V usage is TRBV5-6 and J usage is TRBJ2-3; 8 nucleotides align to TRBD1. The germline gives CDR1 SGHDT, CDR2 YYEEEE. The CDR3 runs to 15 residues. Trimming removed 2 bases from V and 6 bases from J; junction bases left unmatched: 8. The CDR3 is CASSFGQGSSDTQYF. In nucleotides, the CDR3 is TGTGCCAGCAGCTTCGGACAGGGATCAAGTGATACGCAGTATTTT. The full variable domain, completed using reference TRBV5-6 and TRBJ2-3, is DAGVTQSPTHLIKTRGQQVTLRCSPKSGHDTVSWYQQALGQGPQFIFQYYEEEERQRGNFPDRFSGHQFPNYSSELNVNALLLGDSALYLCASSFGQGSSDTQYFGPGTRLTVL.

The J gene is TRBJ2-1, the V gene TRBV24-1; D is uncertain. The CDR3 contains 15 residues. Germline loops: CDR1 KGHDR, CDR2 SFDVKD. V shed 2 bases and J shed 7 bases, with 14 bases lying between them. CDR3 loop: CATSDSSGLGNEQFF. In DNA, the CDR3 is TGTGCCACCAGTGATTCGTCCGGGCTGGGGAATGAGCAGTTCTTC.

There are many counts of this clonotype. CDR3 sequence: CASGLTDVNEQFF. In DNA form, the CDR3 reads TGTGCTAGTGGTTTGACCGACGTCAATGAGCAGTTCTTC. V usage is TRBV12-5 and J usage is TRBJ2-1, with no clear D. V was pared by 2 bases and J by 6 bases, with 8 bases between. The CDR3 loop spans 13 amino acids. CDR1 is LGHNT, CDR2 FRNRAP, per germline.

This clonotype was counted at least ten times. The chain uses TRBV12-3 or TRBV12-4 and TRBJ2-5; TRBD1 or TRBD2 may be the D gene (5 bases each). This CDR3 is 16 amino acids long. Trimming removed 5 bases at V and 3 bases at J, with 19 bases between. The CDR3 DNA reads as TGTGCCAGCAGTCCCGCTGGGGGAGAGGGAGAAGAGACCCAGTACTTC. Translated: CASSPAGGEGEETQYF.

This clonotype was picked up many times. The chain has TRBV7-2 and TRBJ1-5; 9 bases fit TRBD1. The CDR3 consists of 15 residues. Trimming took 3 bases from V and 5 from J; bases not matched to a gene: 5. Germline CDR1 and CDR2: SGHTA and FQGNSA. The CDR3 loop is CASSLGQGAYQPQHF. CDR3 nucleotide sequence: TGTGCCAGCAGCTTGGGACAGGGTGCTTATCAGCCCCAGCATTTT.

This clonotype was counted ten times or more. The rearrangement links TRBV18 to TRBJ1-1; D remains ambiguous. CDR3 size: 15 residues. The V end was cut by 0 bases, the J end by 4 bases, with 12 bases between. Per the germline V gene, CDR1 is KGHSH and CDR2 is LQKENI. CDR3 nucleotide sequence: TGTGCCAGCTCACCACCGAGGGCAGGCTCCACTGAAGCTTTCTTT. Translating it yields CASSPPRAGSTEAFF.

This clonotype was seen repeatedly, ten times or more. The chain has TRBV14 and TRBJ1-2; D might be TRBD1 (5 bases). Trimming pared 4 bases from V and 2 bases from J, leaving 20 bases between. CDR1 is SGHDN, CDR2 FVKESK, per germline. This CDR3 has 17 amino acids. The CDR3 DNA follows: TGTGCCAGCAGCCGGGGGTCGCCCTATTGGGCGAACTATGGCTACACCTTC. Residues: CASSRGSPYWANYGYTF.

In this sample, this clonotype turned up many times. The chain couples TRBV5-1 to TRBJ2-3; TRBD2 is a possible D gene (5 bases). CDR1 and CDR2 (germline): SGHRS, YFSETQ. Trimming left V 1 base short and J 4 bases short, with 13 bases between. The CDR3 totals 15 residues. For the CDR3, the DNA is TGCGCCAGCAGCTTGCCCCTAGCTACCGCAGATACGCAGTATTTT. Protein: CASSLPLATADTQYF.

The sample holds a few counts of this clonotype. V is TRBV14 and J is TRBJ2-1, with D unresolved. The CDR3 has 17 residues. V lost 2 bases, J lost 2 bases, and 16 bases lay in between. The germline CDR1 and CDR2 sequences are SGHDN and FVKESK. The CDR3 sequence: CASSQLSTNPTYNEQFF. In nucleotides, the CDR3 is TGTGCCAGCAGCCAATTGTCCACTAATCCAACCTACAATGAGCAGTTCTTC.

The chain joins TRBV11-2 to TRBJ2-1; D is possibly TRBD1 or TRBD2 (6 bases each). The CDR3 is 15 residues long. Germline CDR1 SGHAT, CDR2 FQNNGV. The V end was cut by 2 bases, the J end by 7 bases, with 15 bases between. The CDR3, as DNA: TGTGCCAGCAGCTTATGGGGGGCAGGGGAGAATGAGCAGTTCTTC. It yields the protein CASSLWGAGENEQFF. Variable domain in full (rest from reference TRBV11-2 and TRBJ2-1): EAGVAQSPRYKIIEKRQSVAFWCNPISGHATLYWYQQILGQGPKLLIQFQNNGVVDDSQLPKDRFSAERLKGVDSTLKIQPAKLEDSAVYLCASSLWGAGENEQFFGPGTRLTVL.